This TCR beta chain was sequenced for a study of cytomegalovirus exposure and HLA in healthy donors. Background on the study: There were a few hundred genotyped donors. Of these, about 86% fell in the genetic ancestry cluster associated with self-reported Caucasian donors. Findings and limits, study-wide: Trimming of TCR beta V- and J-genes showed a link, identified in a later analysis, to a missense DCLRE1C variant.

In the PCR, 60 Vbeta and 13 Jbeta primers were used. Assay: immunoSEQ multiplex PCR; the TCRdb copy retains only in-frame clones and omits some. Of about 170,000 clones in the sample, around 78% were seen once. To note about this clone: Its target is unknown.

CDR1 and CDR2 (germline): MDHEN, SYDVKM. The CDR3 spans 16 residues. Between the trimmed V and J ends, which lost 6 bases and 5 bases, there was a span of 21 bases. The chain is built from TRBV28 and TRBJ2-3; TRBD1 is a possible D gene (6 bases). Material: PBMCs. The TCR originated in a female donor in good health and CMV-seronegative. The CDR3 DNA reads TGTGCCAGCAGACCAGGTGGGACAACAAGAATAGATACGCAGTATTTT. Its protein is CASRPGGTTRIDTQYF.